This TCR beta chain was retrieved from a study of monozygotic twins with inflammatory bowel disease. Via template switching, UMIs carrying a 6-nucleotide sample barcode were introduced. From its re-call of the 5' RACE reads, TCRdb lists each CDR3 protein once, without DNA. The listing records about 160,000 distinct CDR3 sequences. Germline assignment: CDR1 LNHNV and CDR2 YYDKDF (reference sequence). This CDR3 is 15 amino acids long. The rearrangement joins TRBV15 to TRBJ2-1. The sequence was obtained from a human donor with ulcerative colitis or Crohn's disease, or a healthy co-twin of an affected twin (not recorded which). Sequences were obtained from blood. The CDR3 loop reads CATSRVPATYNEQFF. The full variable domain, its missing parts supplied by reference TRBV15 and TRBJ2-1, is DAMVIQNPRYQVTQFGKPVTLSCSQTLNHNVMYWYQQKSSQAPKLLFHYYDKDFNNEADTPDNFQSRRPNTSFCFLDIRSPGLGDTAMYLCATSRVPATYNEQFFGPGTRLTVL.